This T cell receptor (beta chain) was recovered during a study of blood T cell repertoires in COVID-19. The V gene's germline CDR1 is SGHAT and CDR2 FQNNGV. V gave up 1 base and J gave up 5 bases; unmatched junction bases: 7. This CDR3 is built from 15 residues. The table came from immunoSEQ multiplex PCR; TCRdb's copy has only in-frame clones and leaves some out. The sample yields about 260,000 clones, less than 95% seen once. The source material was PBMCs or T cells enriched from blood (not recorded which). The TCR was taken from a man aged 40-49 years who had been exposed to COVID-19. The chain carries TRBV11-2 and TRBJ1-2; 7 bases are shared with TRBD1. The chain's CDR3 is CASSLVGTDSYGYTF. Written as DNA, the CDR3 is TGTGCCAGCAGCTTAGTTGGGACAGACTCATATGGCTACACCTTC.